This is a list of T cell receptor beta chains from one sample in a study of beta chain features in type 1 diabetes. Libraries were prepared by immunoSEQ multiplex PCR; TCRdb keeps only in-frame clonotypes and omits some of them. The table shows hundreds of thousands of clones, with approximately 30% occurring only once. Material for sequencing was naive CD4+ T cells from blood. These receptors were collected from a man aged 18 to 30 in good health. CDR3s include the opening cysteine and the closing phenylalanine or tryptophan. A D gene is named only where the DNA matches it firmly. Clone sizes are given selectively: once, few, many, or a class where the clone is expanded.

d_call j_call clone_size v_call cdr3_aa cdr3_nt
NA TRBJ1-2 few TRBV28 CASASSGRRYGYTF TGTGCCAGCGCATCTTCCGGACGGAGGTATGGCTACACCTTC
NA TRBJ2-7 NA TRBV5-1 CASRRDFSSYEQYF TGCGCCAGCCGTCGGGACTTCTCCTCCTACGAGCAGTACTTC
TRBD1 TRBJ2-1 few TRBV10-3 CAISSGTGLRNNEQFF TGTGCCATCAGTTCCGGGACAGGGCTCAGGAACAATGAGCAGTTCTTC
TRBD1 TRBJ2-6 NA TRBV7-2 CASRSQGAGPNVLTF TGTGCCAGCAGATCACAGGGGGCTGGGCCCAACGTCCTGACTTTC
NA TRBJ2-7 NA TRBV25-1 CASSGNRFSSYEQYF TGTGCCAGCAGTGGGAACAGGTTCTCCTCCTACGAGCAGTACTTC
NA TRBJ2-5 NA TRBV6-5 CASSYSALGQTQYF TGTGCCAGCAGTTACTCTGCATTAGGGCAGACCCAGTACTTC
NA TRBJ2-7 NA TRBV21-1 CASRTGPYEQYF TGTGCCAGCAGGACGGGGCCCTACGAGCAGTACTTC
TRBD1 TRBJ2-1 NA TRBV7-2 CASSAGTGLYNEQFF TGTGCCAGCAGCGCCGGGACAGGGCTTTACAATGAGCAGTTCTTC
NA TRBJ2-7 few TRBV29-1 CSVGDGPYEQYF TGCAGCGTTGGGGACGGACCCTACGAGCAGTACTTC
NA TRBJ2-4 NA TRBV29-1 CSAAGAPQNIQYF TGCAGCGCCGCAGGGGCGCCTCAAAACATTCAGTACTTC
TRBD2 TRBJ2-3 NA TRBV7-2 CASSLQPDLAGGHHTQYF TGTGCCAGCAGCCTCCAACCTGACTTAGCGGGAGGACACCATACGCAGTATTTT
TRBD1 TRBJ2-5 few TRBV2 CATPGQGRETQYF TGTGCCACCCCGGGACAGGGGAGAGAGACCCAGTACTTC
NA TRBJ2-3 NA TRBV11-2 CASSSRVFTDTQYF TGTGCCAGCAGCTCTAGGGTCTTCACAGATACGCAGTATTTT
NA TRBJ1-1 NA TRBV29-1 CSVEGQTNTEAFF TGCAGCGTTGAAGGGCAGACCAACACTGAAGCTTTCTTT
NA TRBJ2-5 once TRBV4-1 CASSLGLPETQYF TGCGCCAGCAGCCTGGGGTTGCCAGAGACCCAGTACTTC
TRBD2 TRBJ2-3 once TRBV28 CASSIGASGMGTQYF TGTGCCAGCAGCATCGGAGCTAGCGGGATGGGTACGCAGTATTTT
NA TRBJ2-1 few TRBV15 CATSRDPGTYNEQFF TGTGCCACCAGCAGAGACCCAGGGACCTACAATGAGCAGTTCTTC
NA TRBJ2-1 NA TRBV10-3 CAMSPQRNEQFF TGTGCCATGAGTCCCCAGCGCAATGAGCAGTTCTTC
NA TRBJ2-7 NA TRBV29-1 CSVRGGSYEQYF TGCAGCGTCAGGGGGGGGAGTTACGAGCAGTACTTC
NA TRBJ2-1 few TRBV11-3 CASSLRGTYNEQFF TGTGCCAGCAGCTTAAGGGGCACCTACAATGAGCAGTTCTTC
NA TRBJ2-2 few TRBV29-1 CSVSSGTNTGELFF TGCAGCGTGAGTAGCGGAACGAACACCGGGGAGCTGTTTTTT
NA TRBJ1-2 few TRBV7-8 CASGRDSGYTF TGTGCAAGTGGCAGGGATAGCGGCTACACCTTC
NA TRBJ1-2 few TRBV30 CAWSVGSWEGYTF TGTGCCTGGAGTGTCGGTTCTTGGGAAGGCTACACCTTC
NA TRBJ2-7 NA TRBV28 CASRPTGSFTQYF TGTGCCAGCAGGCCCACAGGTTCCTTTACGCAGTACTTC
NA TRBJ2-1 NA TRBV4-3 CASKGLNSPDWSEQFF TGCGCCAGCAAGGGGCTTAACTCGCCAGATTGGTCGGAGCAGTTCTTC
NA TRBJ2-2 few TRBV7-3 CASSLSIAANTGELFF TGTGCCAGCAGCTTATCTATAGCAGCGAACACCGGGGAGCTGTTTTTT
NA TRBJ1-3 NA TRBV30 CAWGGRISGNTIYF TGTGCCTGGGGCGGCAGAATCTCTGGAAACACCATATATTTT
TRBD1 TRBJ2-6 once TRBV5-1 CASSLGTVGANVLTF TGCGCCAGCAGCCTTGGGACAGTTGGGGCCAACGTCCTGACTTTC
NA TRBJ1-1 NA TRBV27 CASSLRGATEAFF TGTGCCAGCAGTTTGAGAGGGGCGACTGAAGCTTTCTTT